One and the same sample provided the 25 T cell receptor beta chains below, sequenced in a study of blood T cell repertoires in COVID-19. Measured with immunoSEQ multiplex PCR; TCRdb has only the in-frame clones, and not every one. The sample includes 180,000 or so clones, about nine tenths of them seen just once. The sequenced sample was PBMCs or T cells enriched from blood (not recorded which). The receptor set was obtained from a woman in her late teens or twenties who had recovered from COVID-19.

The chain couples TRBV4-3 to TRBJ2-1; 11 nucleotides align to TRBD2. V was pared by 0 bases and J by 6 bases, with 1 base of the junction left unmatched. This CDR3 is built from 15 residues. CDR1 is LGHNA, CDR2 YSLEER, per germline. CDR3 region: CASSQETSGANEQFF. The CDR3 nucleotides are TGCGCCAGCAGCCAAGAGACTAGCGGGGCCAATGAGCAGTTCTTC.

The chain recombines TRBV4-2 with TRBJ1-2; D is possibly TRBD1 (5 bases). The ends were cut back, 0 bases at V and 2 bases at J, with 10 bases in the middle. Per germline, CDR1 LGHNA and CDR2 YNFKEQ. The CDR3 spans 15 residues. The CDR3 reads CASSQERAGNYGYTF. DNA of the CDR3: TGTGCCAGCAGCCAAGAAAGGGCAGGGAACTATGGCTACACCTTC.

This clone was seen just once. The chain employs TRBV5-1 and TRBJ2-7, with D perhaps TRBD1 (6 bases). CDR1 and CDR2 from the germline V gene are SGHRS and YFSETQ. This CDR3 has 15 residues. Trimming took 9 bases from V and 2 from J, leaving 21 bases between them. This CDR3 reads CANGKIRDKPYEQYF. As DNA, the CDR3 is TGCGCCAACGGAAAGATCCGGGACAAACCCTACGAGCAGTACTTC.

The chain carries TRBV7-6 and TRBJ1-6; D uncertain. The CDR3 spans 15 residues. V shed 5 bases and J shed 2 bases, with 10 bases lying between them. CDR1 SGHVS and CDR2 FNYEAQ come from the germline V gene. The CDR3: CASSSGSTYNSPLHF. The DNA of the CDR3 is TGTGCCAGCAGCAGTGGCAGTACCTATAATTCACCCCTCCACTTT.

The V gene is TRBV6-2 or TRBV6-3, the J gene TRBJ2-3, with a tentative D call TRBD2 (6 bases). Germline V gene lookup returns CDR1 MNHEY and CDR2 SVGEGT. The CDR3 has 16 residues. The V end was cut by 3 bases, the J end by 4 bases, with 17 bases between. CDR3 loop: CASSYMSTSMSDTQYF. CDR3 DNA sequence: TGTGCCAGCAGTTATATGTCTACTAGCATGTCAGATACGCAGTATTTT.

CDR3 amino acids: CASSLWAGGMYEQFF. The CDR3 nucleotides read TGTGCCAGCAGTTTATGGGCGGGAGGGATGTATGAGCAGTTCTTC. This chain uses TRBV27 with TRBJ2-1; TRBD2 agrees at 9 bases. The junction had 6 bases not matched to a gene; V was cut back by 1 base and J by 8 bases. The germline V gene has CDR1 MNHEY and CDR2 SMNVEV (reference sequence). The CDR3 is 15 residues long.

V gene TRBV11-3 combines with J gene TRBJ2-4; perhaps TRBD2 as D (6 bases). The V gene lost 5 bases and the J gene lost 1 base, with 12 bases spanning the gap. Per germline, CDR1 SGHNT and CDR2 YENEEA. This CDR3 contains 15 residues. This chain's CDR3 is CASSPRESAKNIQYF. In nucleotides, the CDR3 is TGTGCCAGCAGCCCCCGGGAGAGCGCCAAAAACATTCAGTACTTC.

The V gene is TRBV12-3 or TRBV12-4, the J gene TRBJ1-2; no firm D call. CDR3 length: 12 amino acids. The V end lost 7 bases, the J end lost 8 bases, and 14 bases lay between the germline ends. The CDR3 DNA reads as TGTGCCAGCACCTTGGGTAGCATCGGCTACACCTTC. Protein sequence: CASTLGSIGYTF.

The CDR3 nucleotides are TGTGCCAGCAGTGGGCTGCGGGAGGGTCCTAGCTCCTACGAGCAGTACTTC. Protein sequence: CASSGLREGPSSYEQYF. The chain joins TRBV25-1 to TRBJ2-7; TRBD2 aligns across 9 bases. Germline CDR1 and CDR2: MGHDK and SYGVNS. Trimming took 4 bases from V and 0 from J; bases not matched to a gene: 10. The CDR3 has 17 residues.

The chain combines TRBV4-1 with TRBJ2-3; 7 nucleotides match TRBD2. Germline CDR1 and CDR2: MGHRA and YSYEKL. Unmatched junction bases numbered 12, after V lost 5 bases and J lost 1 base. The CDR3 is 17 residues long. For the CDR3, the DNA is TGCGCCAGCAGCAGACCGGGAGGAGAGCGGGGCACAGATACGCAGTATTTT. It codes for CASSRPGGERGTDTQYF.

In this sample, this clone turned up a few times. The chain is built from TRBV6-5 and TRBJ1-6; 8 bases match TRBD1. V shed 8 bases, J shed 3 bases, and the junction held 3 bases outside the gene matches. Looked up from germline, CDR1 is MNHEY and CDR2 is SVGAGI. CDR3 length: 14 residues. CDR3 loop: CASWTGNYNSPLHF. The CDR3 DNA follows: TGTGCCAGCTGGACAGGGAACTATAATTCACCCCTCCACTTT.

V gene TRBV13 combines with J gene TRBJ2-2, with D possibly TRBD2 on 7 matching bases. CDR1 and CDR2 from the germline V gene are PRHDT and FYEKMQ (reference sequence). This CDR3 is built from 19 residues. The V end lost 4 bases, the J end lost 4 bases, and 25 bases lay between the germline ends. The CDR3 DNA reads TGTGCCAGCAGCTCTCCTCGAGGGGGGGCGGAGGGAAGCACCGGGGAGCTGTTTTTT. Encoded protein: CASSSPRGGAEGSTGELFF.

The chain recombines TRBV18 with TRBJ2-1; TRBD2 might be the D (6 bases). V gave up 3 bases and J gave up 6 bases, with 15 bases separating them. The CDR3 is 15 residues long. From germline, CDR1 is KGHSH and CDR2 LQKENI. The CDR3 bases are TGTGCCAGCTCACCTACTAGCCGCCAGGGCAATGAGCAGTTCTTC. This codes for CASSPTSRQGNEQFF.

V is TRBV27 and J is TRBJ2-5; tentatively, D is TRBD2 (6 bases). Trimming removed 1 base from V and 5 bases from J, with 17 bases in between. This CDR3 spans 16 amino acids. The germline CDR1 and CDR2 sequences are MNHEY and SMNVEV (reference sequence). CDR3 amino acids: CASSLFGSGRGETQYF. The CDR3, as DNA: TGTGCCAGCAGTTTATTCGGGAGTGGGCGTGGGGAGACCCAGTACTTC.

The CDR3 nucleotides are TGCAGTGCTCCGACAGGGATTGGCTACACCTTC. Translating it yields CSAPTGIGYTF. This chain uses TRBV20-1 with TRBJ1-2, with 7 nucleotides matching TRBD1. The length of the CDR3 is 11 residues. Germline V gene data show CDR1 as DFQATT and CDR2 as SNEGSKA (reference sequence). Trimming cost V 5 bases and J 7 bases; bases outside gene matches: 4.

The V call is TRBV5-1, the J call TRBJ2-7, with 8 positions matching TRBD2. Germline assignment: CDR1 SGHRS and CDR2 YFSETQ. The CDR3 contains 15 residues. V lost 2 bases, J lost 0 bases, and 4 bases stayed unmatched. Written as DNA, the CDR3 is TGCGCCAGCAGCTTTCTAGCGGGCTCCTCCTACGAGCAGTACTTC. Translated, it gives CASSFLAGSSYEQYF.

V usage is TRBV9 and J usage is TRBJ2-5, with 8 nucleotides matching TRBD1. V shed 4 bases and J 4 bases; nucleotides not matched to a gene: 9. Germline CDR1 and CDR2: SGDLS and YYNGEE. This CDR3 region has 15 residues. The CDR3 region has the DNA TGTGCCAGCAGCCCGAAAGGACAGGGCGGAGAGACCCAGTACTTC. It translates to CASSPKGQGGETQYF.

The CDR3 loop reads CAWTPRHGGYTF. The CDR3, as DNA: TGTGCCTGGACCCCTAGGCACGGTGGCTACACCTTC. The chain recombines TRBV30 with TRBJ1-2; the D is unclear. Looked up from germline, CDR1 is GTSNPN and CDR2 is SVGIG (reference sequence). V lost 4 bases and J lost 7, with 13 bases in between. The CDR3 runs 12 residues. Based on the CDR3 plus reference TRBV30 and TRBJ1-2, the full variable domain is SQTIHQWPATLVQPVGSPLSLECTVEGTSNPNLYWYRQAAGRGLQLLFYSVGIGQISSEVPQNLSASRPQDRQFILSSKKLLLSDSGFYLCAWTPRHGGYTFGSGTRLTVV.

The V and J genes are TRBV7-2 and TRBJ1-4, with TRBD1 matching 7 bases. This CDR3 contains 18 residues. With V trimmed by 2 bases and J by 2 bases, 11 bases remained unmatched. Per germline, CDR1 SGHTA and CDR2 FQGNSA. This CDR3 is CASSLIPDREATNEKLFF. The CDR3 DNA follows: TGTGCCAGCAGCTTAATCCCAGACAGGGAGGCCACTAATGAAAAACTGTTTTTT.

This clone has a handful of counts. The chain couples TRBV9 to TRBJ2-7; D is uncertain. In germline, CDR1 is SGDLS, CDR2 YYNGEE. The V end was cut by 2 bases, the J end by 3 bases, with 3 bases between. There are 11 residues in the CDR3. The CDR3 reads CASSVRYEQYF. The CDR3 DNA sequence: TGTGCCAGCAGCGTCCGCTACGAGCAGTACTTC.

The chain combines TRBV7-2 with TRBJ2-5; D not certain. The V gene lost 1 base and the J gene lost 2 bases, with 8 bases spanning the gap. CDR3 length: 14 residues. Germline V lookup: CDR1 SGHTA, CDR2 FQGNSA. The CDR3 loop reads CASSLGLQQETQYF. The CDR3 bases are TGTGCCAGCAGCTTAGGTTTACAACAAGAGACCCAGTACTTC.

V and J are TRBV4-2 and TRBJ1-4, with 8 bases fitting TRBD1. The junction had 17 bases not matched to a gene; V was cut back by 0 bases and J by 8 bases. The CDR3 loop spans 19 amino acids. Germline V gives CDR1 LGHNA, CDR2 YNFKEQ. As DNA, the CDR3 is TGTGCCAGCAGCCAAGATCGGTTCCAGGGGGCGCGGGCTTGGGAAAAACTGTTTTTT. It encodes CASSQDRFQGARAWEKLFF.

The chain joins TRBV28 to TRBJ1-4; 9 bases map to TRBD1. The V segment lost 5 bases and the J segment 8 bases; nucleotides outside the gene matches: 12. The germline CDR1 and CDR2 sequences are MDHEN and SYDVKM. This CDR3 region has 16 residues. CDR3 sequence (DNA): TGTGCCAGCAGTCACCGGGACAGGGTACCCAGGGAAAAACTGTTTTTT. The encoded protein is CASSHRDRVPREKLFF.

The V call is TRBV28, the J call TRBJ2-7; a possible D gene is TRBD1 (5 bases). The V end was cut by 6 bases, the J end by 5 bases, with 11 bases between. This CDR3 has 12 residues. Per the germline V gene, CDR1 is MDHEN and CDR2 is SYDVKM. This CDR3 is CASSSGWHEQYF. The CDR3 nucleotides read TGTGCCAGCAGCTCAGGGTGGCACGAGCAGTACTTC.

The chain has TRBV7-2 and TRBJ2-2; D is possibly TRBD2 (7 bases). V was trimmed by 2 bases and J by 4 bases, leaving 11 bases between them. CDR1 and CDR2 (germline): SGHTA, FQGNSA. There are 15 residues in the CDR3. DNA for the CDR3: TGTGCCAGCAGCTTATCGGGGGGCAGCACCGGGGAGCTGTTTTTT. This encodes CASSLSGGSTGELFF.